The rows below give T cell receptor beta chains drawn from one sample of a study of Ad26.COV2.S vaccination and SARS-CoV-2 variants. Sequencing was performed with immunoSEQ multiplex PCR; in TCRdb, only in-frame clones are kept and a portion is missing. The sample includes roughly 680,000 clones, 89% of them seen just once. Sequences were derived from peripheral blood, sampled in a trial of Ad26.COV2.S vaccine versus placebo. The source of these receptors is a person aged 18 to 59 who received the Ad26.COV2.S COVID-19 vaccine or a placebo. Each CDR3 is given with its conserved first and last residue. D genes are given only for firm matches.

>16|TRBV5-1|TRBJ2-3|TRBD1
CASSSEQGKYADTQYF
>14|TRBV28|TRBJ1-2|TRBD1
CASSLPDRNYGYTF
>13|TRBV10-3|TRBJ1-5|NA
CATTPGINQPQHF
>13|TRBV12-3/TRBV12-4|TRBJ2-5|TRBD1
CASRTTGGETQYF
>16|TRBV3-1/TRBV3-2|TRBJ2-7|NA
CASSATGGALAGRQYF
>13|TRBV5-4|TRBJ2-3|NA
CASSFRRSDTQYF
>15|TRBV19|TRBJ1-5|NA
CASSPPDIQGGPQHF
>13|TRBV2|TRBJ2-4|NA
CASSEGGKNIQYF
>16|TRBV6-1|TRBJ1-3|NA
CASSDGQFSSGNTIYF
>14|TRBV5-4|TRBJ2-1|NA
CASSFPEARGEQFF
>12|TRBV19|TRBJ1-5|NA
CASSKRPGPQHF
>16|TRBV6-5|TRBJ2-7|NA
CASSYSPGQLSYEQYF
>15|TRBV18|TRBJ2-1|TRBD2
CASSPGTSGYNEQFF
>15|TRBV6-6|TRBJ2-7|TRBD2
CASSATSGRGNEQYF
>14|TRBV18|TRBJ2-7|NA
CASSPREGSYEQYF
>14|TRBV20-1|TRBJ2-3|NA
CSASGAGPTDTQYF
>14|TRBV25-1|TRBJ2-1|NA
CASSEMRETLRQFF
>14|TRBV6-5|TRBJ1-1|NA
CASKEGLTRTEAFF